Detailed here is one T cell receptor beta chain. Its antigen is undetermined. A junction end diverges from the germline sequence, so it may reflect a read error. The data are from a study of cytomegalovirus exposure and HLA in healthy donors. Study results and limitations: Common viral pathogens seemed to be connected with several of the most significant clusters, according to a later analysis.

CDR3 length: 14 amino acids. Germline V gives CDR1 MNHEY, CDR2 SVGAGI. The PCR used 60 Vbeta and 13 Jbeta primers. Using immunoSEQ multiplex PCR, the repertoire was profiled, and TCRdb retains in-frame clones only, with some absent. The sample has 65,000 or so clones; approximately 77% are singletons. This TCR came from a woman between 40 and 50 years old in good health and CMV-seropositive. The sequencing sample was made of PBMCs. This chain connects TRBV6-5 to TRBJ1-4; no reliable D call. The CDR3 region is CASGYIATNEKLFF. CDR3 sequence (DNA): TGTGCCAGCGGTTATATAGCAACTAATGAAAAACTGTTTTTT.